This T cell receptor beta chain comes out of a study of CD8+ T cells in alopecia areata. Broader study findings: In scalp samples, resident alphabeta T cells of normal skin are also sequenced. An increase in clonality over normal scalp was evident in lesional scalp, especially alopecia totalis/universalis.

This clone was counted only a few times. Its antigen is undetermined. V was clipped by 3 bases and J by 4 bases, with 19 bases between them. This CDR3 spans 17 amino acids. Germline V lookup: CDR1 LNHNV, CDR2 YYDKDF (reference sequence). Extracted RNA was reverse transcribed into cDNA, the sequencing template. Sequencing was performed with immunoSEQ multiplex PCR; in TCRdb, only in-frame clones are kept and a portion is missing. The sample has about 200,000 clones, roughly three fifths seen once. Cell sorting on a FACSAria was used to separate CD4+ and CD8+ T cells from the PBMCs. This chain joins TRBV15 and TRBJ1-5; maybe TRBD1 (5 bases). The source is a human donor in good health. The specimen sequenced was CD8+ T cells sorted from blood. CDR3 amino acids: CATSRGMGVSINQPQHF. The CDR3 DNA reads TGTGCCACCAGCAGGGGTATGGGGGTATCGATTAATCAGCCCCAGCATTTT.